This section outlines one T cell receptor (beta chain) sequence together with its context. The antigen is undetermined. One end of the junction does not line up with germline, which may come from a read error. TCRdb re-derived calls from the 5' RACE reads in MiXCR, one entry per CDR3 protein. This sample has fewer than 50,000 distinct CDR3 sequences, with 22% found just once. The sorted Tregs were CD4+CD25+CD127-/low cells. Germline V lookup: CDR1 DFQATT, CDR2 SNEGSKA (reference sequence). The CDR3 loop spans 15 amino acids. Study-wide findings and caveats: The larger-cohort validation was restricted to a single TCR beta V-J rearrangement rather than whole repertoires. In terms of TCR gene usage, tumor memory CD4+ T cells clustered together with blood and lymph node memory CD4+ cells, as well as with lymph node naive CD4+ cells.

The TCR was taken from a female donor with breast cancer. Sample: Tregs sorted from a lymph node. The genes are TRBV20-1 and TRBJ1-2; the D is unclear. CDR3 region: CSARVMWEGNYGHTF. The DNA for the CDR3 is TGCAGTGCTAGAGTTATGTGGGAGGGTAACTATGGCCACACCTTC.